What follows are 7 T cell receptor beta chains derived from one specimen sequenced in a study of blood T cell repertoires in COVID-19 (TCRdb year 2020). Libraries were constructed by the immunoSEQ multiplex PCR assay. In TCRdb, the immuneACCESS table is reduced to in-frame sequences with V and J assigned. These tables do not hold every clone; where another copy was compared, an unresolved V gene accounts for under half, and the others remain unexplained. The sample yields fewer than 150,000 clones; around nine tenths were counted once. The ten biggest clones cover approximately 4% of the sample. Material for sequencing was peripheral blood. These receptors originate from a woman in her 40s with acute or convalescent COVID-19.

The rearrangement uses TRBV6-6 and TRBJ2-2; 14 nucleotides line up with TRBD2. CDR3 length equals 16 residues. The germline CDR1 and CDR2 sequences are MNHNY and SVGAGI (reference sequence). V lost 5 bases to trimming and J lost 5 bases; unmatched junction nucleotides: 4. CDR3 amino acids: CASSRLAGGGTGELFF. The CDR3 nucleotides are TGTGCCAGCAGTCGACTAGCGGGAGGGGGGACCGGGGAGCTGTTTTTT.

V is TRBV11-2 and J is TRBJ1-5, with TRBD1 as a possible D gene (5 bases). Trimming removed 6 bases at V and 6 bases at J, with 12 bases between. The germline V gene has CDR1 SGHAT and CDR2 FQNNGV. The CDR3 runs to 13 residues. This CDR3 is CASSLSRAQPQHF. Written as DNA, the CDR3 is TGTGCCAGCAGTCTCAGCAGGGCTCAGCCCCAGCATTTT. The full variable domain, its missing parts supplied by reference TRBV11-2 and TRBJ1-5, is EAGVAQSPRYKIIEKRQSVAFWCNPISGHATLYWYQQILGQGPKLLIQFQNNGVVDDSQLPKDRFSAERLKGVDSTLKIQPAKLEDSAVYLCASSLSRAQPQHFGDGTRLSIL.

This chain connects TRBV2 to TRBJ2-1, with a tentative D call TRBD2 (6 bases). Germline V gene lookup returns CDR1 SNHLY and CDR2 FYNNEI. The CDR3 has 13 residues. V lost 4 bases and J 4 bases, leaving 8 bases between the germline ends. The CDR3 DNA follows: TGTGCCAGCAGTGGGGACTTATACAATGAGCAGTTCTTC. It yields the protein CASSGDLYNEQFF.

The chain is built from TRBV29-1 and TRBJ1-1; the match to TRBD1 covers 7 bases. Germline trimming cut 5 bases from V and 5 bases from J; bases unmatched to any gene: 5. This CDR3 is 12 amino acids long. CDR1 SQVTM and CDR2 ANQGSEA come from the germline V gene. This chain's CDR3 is CSVTGVGTEAFF. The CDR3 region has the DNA TGCAGCGTTACAGGGGTGGGGACTGAAGCTTTCTTT.

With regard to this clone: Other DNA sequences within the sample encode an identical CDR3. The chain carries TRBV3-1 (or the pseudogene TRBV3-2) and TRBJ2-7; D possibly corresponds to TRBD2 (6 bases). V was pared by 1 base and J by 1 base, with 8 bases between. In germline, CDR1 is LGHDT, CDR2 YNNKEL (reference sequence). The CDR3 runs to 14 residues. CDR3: CASSQGLVSYEQYF. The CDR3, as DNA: TGTGCCAGCAGCCAAGGACTAGTGTCCTACGAGCAGTACTTC.

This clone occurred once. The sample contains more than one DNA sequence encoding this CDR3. This CDR3 reads CASSPRAADTQYF. CDR3 nucleotides: TGTGCCAGCTCACCGCGGGCCGCAGATACGCAGTATTTT. The rearrangement uses TRBV18 and TRBJ2-3, with a tentative D call TRBD2 (5 bases). Trimming removed 3 bases from V and 4 bases from J, with 8 bases in between. Germline CDR1 and CDR2: KGHSH and LQKENI. CDR3 length equals 13 residues.

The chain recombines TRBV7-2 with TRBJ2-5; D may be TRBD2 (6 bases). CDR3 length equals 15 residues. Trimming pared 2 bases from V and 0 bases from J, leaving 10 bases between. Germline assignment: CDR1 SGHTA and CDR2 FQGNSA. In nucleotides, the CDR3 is TGTGCCAGCAGCTTATCCCGGGGGTACCAAGAGACCCAGTACTTC. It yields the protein CASSLSRGYQETQYF.